This entry lists 24 T cell receptor beta chains sequenced from one sample in a study of regulatory T cells in long-lasting Graves disease. HTBI primers from iRepertoire and Arm-PCR of CDR3 regions yielded the TCR beta libraries. TCRdb processed the multiplex PCR reads anew with MiXCR; each CDR3 protein has one entry. The sample records 530,000 or so distinct CDR3 sequences, roughly 15% being singletons. Documented time point: newly diagnosed GD, antithyroid drugs for less than 3 months. Making the TCR library involved RNA that had been extracted from PBMCs. These data were also filed under a second study, of T cells in Graves' hyperthyroidism and ophthalmopathy.

The sample was peripheral blood mononuclear cells (PBMCs), taken at new diagnosis, from a patient treated with antithyroid drugs. The source is a man between 18 and 29 years old with Graves disease.

In its sample, this clonotype was seen many times. This rearrangement joins TRBV3-1 to TRBJ2-1, with 9 positions matching TRBD2. The germline CDR1 and CDR2 sequences are LGHDT and YNNKEL (reference sequence). This CDR3 is built from 15 residues. The V gene end was trimmed by 3 bases and the J gene end by 7 bases; junction bases not matched to a gene: 7. CDR3 in amino acids: CASSHGTSPINEQFF. CDR3 sequence (DNA): TGTGCCAGCAGCCATGGGACTAGCCCTATTAATGAGCAGTTCTTC.

Ten or more counts support this clonotype. This sequence joins TRBV28 and TRBJ2-7, with 11 bases identical to TRBD2. Germline trimming cut 7 bases from V and 2 bases from J; bases unmatched to any gene: 4. Looked up from germline, CDR1 is MDHEN and CDR2 is SYDVKM. The CDR3 sequence is 14 residues long. Here the CDR3 reads CASNIAGGPYEQYF. The CDR3 bases are TGTGCCAGCAACATAGCGGGAGGGCCCTACGAGCAGTACTTC.

Note on this clonotype: A read error likely explains this, since a far larger clone differs by one base. The chain recombines TRBV11-3 with TRBJ2-7, with a tentative D call TRBD2 (7 bases). Germline V gene data show CDR1 as SGHNT and CDR2 as YENEEA. V was shortened by 4 bases and J by 4 bases, with 14 bases between the two germline ends. The CDR3 runs 14 residues. The CDR3 sequence is CASSSRRGAYEQYF. Here the CDR3 DNA reads TGTGCCAGCAGCTCCCGACGGGGGGCTTACGAGCAGTACTTC.

This clonotype was counted many times. V is TRBV7-3 and J is TRBJ1-5; D possibly corresponds to TRBD1 (6 bases). Trimming shortened V by 4 bases and J by 7 bases, and 11 bases separated the two germline ends. This CDR3 spans 13 amino acids. CDR1 and CDR2 from the germline V gene are SGHTA and FQGTGA. CDR3 sequence reads: CASSSERGQPQHF. The CDR3 DNA reads TGTGCCAGCAGCTCTGAAAGGGGGCAGCCCCAGCATTTT.

In this sample, this clonotype turned up many times. The CDR3 reads CASSLGGLEESEYEQYF. CDR3 nucleotide sequence: TGTGCCAGCAGCTTAGGAGGTTTGGAGGAGTCGGAGTACGAGCAGTACTTC. The V gene is TRBV13, the J gene TRBJ2-7, with a weak D call TRBD2 (5 bases). CDR1 PRHDT and CDR2 FYEKMQ come from the germline V gene (reference sequence). The CDR3 contains 17 residues. Trimming pared 0 bases from V and 4 bases from J, leaving 19 bases between.

Many counts were recorded for this clonotype. The gene calls are TRBV20-1 and TRBJ2-7; weak D call: TRBD2 (5 bases). V shed 3 bases and J shed 2 bases, with 8 bases lying between them. The CDR3 is 12 residues long. Germline V CDR1 and CDR2: DFQATT, SNEGSKA (reference sequence). CDR3 region: CSARAGAYEQYF. The CDR3 DNA sequence: TGCAGTGCTAGGGCCGGGGCCTACGAGCAGTACTTC.

V is TRBV5-4 and J is TRBJ2-7, with 9 bases lining up with TRBD1. V lost 8 bases and J lost 6; bases outside the gene matches: 9. CDR1 is SGHNT, CDR2 YYREEE, per germline (reference sequence). This CDR3 region has 13 residues. The CDR3 here is CASARDRVFEQYF. CDR3 sequence (DNA): TGTGCCAGTGCCCGGGACAGGGTGTTCGAGCAGTACTTC.

This clonotype was picked up many times. The V gene is TRBV20-1, the J gene TRBJ2-7; D might be TRBD1 (6 bases). Germline V gene sequence: CDR1 DFQATT, CDR2 SNEGSKA (reference sequence). This CDR3 comprises 15 residues. V gave up 6 bases and J gave up 0 bases, with 18 bases separating them. The CDR3 is CSAQSLDRSSYEQYF. In nucleotides, the CDR3 is TGCAGTGCCCAATCGCTCGACAGGAGCTCCTACGAGCAGTACTTC.

The rearrangement uses TRBV4-1 and TRBJ1-5, with D tentatively TRBD1 (6 bases). Germline assignment: CDR1 MGHRA and CDR2 YSYEKL. The length of the CDR3 is 15 residues. Trimming left V 4 bases short and J 4 bases short, with 14 bases between. The CDR3 nucleotides read TGCGCCAGCAGCCTTCGGACAGCGAGTAATCAGCCCCAGCATTTT. This encodes CASSLRTASNQPQHF.

The genes are TRBV5-5 and TRBJ1-4; 7 positions agree with TRBD1. This CDR3 is 14 amino acids long. Unmatched junction bases numbered 3, after V lost 3 bases and J lost 4 bases. Germline values: CDR1 SGHKS, CDR2 YYEKEE (reference sequence). CDR3 in DNA: TGTGCCAGCAGCTCTCAGGGGGTTAATGAAAAACTGTTTTTT. It encodes CASSSQGVNEKLFF.

Points on this clonotype: A single base separates this from a much larger clone, so it may be a read error. The V gene is TRBV6-1, the J gene TRBJ2-2; D call uncertain. Germline V gene sequence: CDR1 MNHNS, CDR2 SASEGT. The CDR3 is made up of 11 amino acids. CDR3 residues: CASNLTVELFF. In DNA, the CDR3 is TGTGCCAGCAACCTCACCGTGGAGCTGTTTTTT.

This clonotype was counted at least ten times. The chain couples TRBV24-1 to TRBJ2-3; 11 nucleotides agree with TRBD2. Germline lookup yields CDR1 KGHDR and CDR2 SFDVKD. V shed 9 bases and J 1 base; nucleotides not matched to a gene: 8. This CDR3 region has 16 residues. In nucleotides, the CDR3 is TGTGCCACCTATAAACTAGCGGGAGACGGCACAGATACGCAGTATTTT. Translating it yields CATYKLAGDGTDTQYF.

This clonotype was seen ten or more times. This chain joins TRBV6-5 and TRBJ1-5; TRBD1 might be the D (5 bases). The length of the CDR3 is 14 residues. The germline CDR1 and CDR2 sequences are MNHEY and SVGAGI. V dropped 1 base and J dropped 5 bases, with 9 bases sitting between them. CDR3 in DNA: TGTGCCAGCAGTTACTGGCAGGGCGATCAGCCCCAGCATTTT. Its protein product is CASSYWQGDQPQHF.

This clonotype was seen a few times. The chain uses TRBV5-1 and TRBJ1-1, with D tentatively TRBD1 (6 bases). V lost 1 base and J lost 3, with 13 bases in between. From germline, CDR1 is SGHRS and CDR2 YFSETQ. The length of the CDR3 is 15 residues. The CDR3 coding sequence is TGCGCCAGCAGCTTGTCCGGACAGTTTGACACTGAAGCTTTCTTT. This gives the protein CASSLSGQFDTEAFF.

This clonotype has more than one count but fewer than ten. The gene calls are TRBV5-5 and TRBJ2-4; perhaps TRBD2 as D (5 bases). CDR1 is SGHKS and CDR2 is YYEKEE in the germline V gene (reference sequence). This CDR3 contains 13 residues. V dropped 2 bases and J dropped 8 bases, with 11 bases sitting between them. The CDR3 loop is CASSFGIGDIQYF. The CDR3 region has the DNA TGTGCCAGCAGCTTCGGGATTGGTGACATTCAGTACTTC.

This clonotype was seen a few times. This chain joins TRBV5-1 and TRBJ2-1; TRBD2 matches at 16 bases. Germline CDR1 is SGHRS and CDR2 is YFSETQ. The CDR3 length is 18 residues. Trimming removed 4 bases from V and 4 bases from J; junction bases left unmatched: 8. Written as DNA, the CDR3 is TGCGCCAGCAGCCCGGGACTAGCGGGAGGGCCGGAATACAATGAGCAGTTCTTC. It encodes CASSPGLAGGPEYNEQFF.

Many counts were recorded for this clonotype. The J gene is TRBJ2-1, the V gene TRBV27; TRBD1 agrees at 8 bases. Looked up from germline, CDR1 is MNHEY and CDR2 is SMNVEV (reference sequence). The trim removed 3 bases at V and 7 bases at J, leaving 2 bases unmatched. CDR3 length equals 13 residues. CDR3 DNA sequence: TGTGCCAGCAGTTTCAACAGGGGGAATGAGCAGTTCTTC. As protein: CASSFNRGNEQFF.

The chain recombines TRBV7-9 with TRBJ2-1, with TRBD2 matching 14 bases. The CDR3 consists of 17 residues. With 5 bases clipped from V and 6 bases from J, the junction kept 9 bases outside the gene matches. CDR1 and CDR2 (germline): SEHNR, FQNEAQ (reference sequence). The chain's CDR3 is CASSAPTGTSGSNEQFF. DNA for the CDR3: TGTGCCAGCAGCGCCCCGACCGGGACTAGCGGGAGCAATGAGCAGTTCTTC.

V is TRBV20-1 and J is TRBJ1-2; D gene ambiguous. The CDR3 consists of 12 residues. Deletions cut 3 bases from V and 4 bases from J, with 9 bases between. Germline CDR1 and CDR2: DFQATT and SNEGSKA (reference sequence). Here the CDR3 reads CSASLGGYGYTF. In DNA form, the CDR3 reads TGCAGTGCTAGTCTCGGAGGCTATGGCTACACCTTC.

This clonotype was picked up many times. This chain connects TRBV29-1 to TRBJ2-7, with 10 bases lining up with TRBD1. The germline CDR1 and CDR2 sequences are SQVTM and ANQGSEA. V was clipped by 1 base and J by 3 bases; unmatched bases: 0. The CDR3 consists of 13 residues. CDR3 residues: CSVEGTGGYEQYF. CDR3 DNA sequence: TGCAGCGTTGAAGGGACAGGGGGCTACGAGCAGTACTTC.

This clonotype was found many times. The chain has TRBV6-1 and TRBJ1-2; 9 nucleotides line up with TRBD1. The germline CDR1 and CDR2 sequences are MNHNS and SASEGT. This CDR3 spans 13 amino acids. The V segment lost 5 bases and the J segment 8 bases; nucleotides outside the gene matches: 6. The DNA for the CDR3 is TGTGCCAGCAGTCAACAGGGGGCGCGGGGCTACACCTTC. This gives the protein CASSQQGARGYTF.

This clonotype occurred many times. CDR3 sequence: CASGRGSHSYEQYF. DNA of the CDR3: TGTGCCAGCGGAAGGGGTTCTCATTCCTACGAGCAGTACTTC. This chain connects TRBV5-6 to TRBJ2-7, with D maybe TRBD1 (5 bases). Germline loops: CDR1 SGHDT, CDR2 YYEEEE. The CDR3 has 14 residues. V lost 7 bases and J lost 1, with 15 bases in between. The whole variable domain, remainder taken from reference TRBV5-6 and TRBJ2-7, is DAGVTQSPTHLIKTRGQQVTLRCSPKSGHDTVSWYQQALGQGPQFIFQYYEEEERQRGNFPDRFSGHQFPNYSSELNVNALLLGDSALYLCASGRGSHSYEQYFGPGTRLTVT.

This clonotype was observed a single time. With a much larger clone just one base away, this may be a read error. The chain has TRBV18 and TRBJ2-7, with D hard to call. Trimming took 4 bases from V and 3 from J, leaving 13 bases between them. CDR1 is KGHSH, CDR2 LQKENI, per germline. The CDR3 sequence is 14 residues long. CDR3: CASSLPISVYEQYF. CDR3 in DNA: TGTGCCAGCTCACTCCCCATATCAGTCTACGAGCAGTACTTC.

The V and J genes are TRBV20-1 and TRBJ1-2, with D maybe TRBD1 (6 bases). Trimming cost V 3 bases and J 4 bases, with 15 bases left between them. Germline V CDR1 and CDR2: DFQATT, SNEGSKA (reference sequence). The CDR3 is 14 residues long. The CDR3 sequence: CSASSGASSYGYTF. In DNA, the CDR3 is TGCAGTGCTAGCTCAGGGGCTTCTAGCTATGGCTACACCTTC.